Each of the 13 T cell receptor beta chains below was sequenced from the same sample in a study of vaccination effects on CD4 cells after COVID-19. The repertoire was sequenced with immunoSEQ multiplex PCR; TCRdb's copy has only in-frame clones and lacks some. The table includes tens of thousands of clones, 74% detected once. Which antigens these TCRs recognize remains unknown. Investigators separated out CD4+ T cells once approximately 11 days of culture had passed. Two-dose vaccination with either BNT162b2 or mRNA-1273 was given to the participants. Specimen: CD4+ T cells from PBMCs cultured without peptide, collected after COVID-19 vaccination. Receptor source: a human donor who received a COVID-19 vaccine.

The count of this clone is one. The chain combines TRBV6-5 with TRBJ1-3; possibly TRBD1 for D (5 bases). Germline V gives CDR1 MNHEY, CDR2 SVGAGI. The CDR3 length is 15 residues. V lost 10 bases to trimming and J lost 3 bases, with 19 bases between them. CDR3 DNA: TGTGCCACCTCAGAGGGGTCCCTTGGTGGAAACACCATATATTTT. This sequence encodes CATSEGSLGGNTIYF.

This clone was counted a few times. The rearrangement joins TRBV23-1 to TRBJ1-2; D not certain. TRBV23-1 is labeled an ORF, and its function is uncertain. The germline V and J ends were trimmed by 2 bases and 4 bases, with 5 bases remaining between them. The CDR3 length is 12 residues. CDR3 DNA sequence: TGCGCCAGCAGTCAACGCCGCTATGGCTACACCTTC. It specifies CASSQRRYGYTF.

The chain recombines TRBV18 with TRBJ2-1, with 10 bases that match TRBD2. The V and J ends lost 4 bases and 5 bases, in that order; junction bases with no gene match: 2. From germline, CDR1 is KGHSH and CDR2 LQKENI. The CDR3 covers 14 residues. The CDR3 bases are TGTGCCAGCTCACGGCTAGCGGGGGACAATGAGCAGTTCTTC. Translated: CASSRLAGDNEQFF.

V is TRBV7-3 and J is TRBJ2-2; D possibly corresponds to TRBD1 (6 bases). The CDR3 runs to 20 residues. Per the germline V gene, CDR1 is SGHTA and CDR2 is FQGTGA. The ends were cut back, 5 bases at V and 1 base at J, with 26 bases in the middle. CDR3 region: CASSLLAPRQGLRNTGELFF. CDR3 DNA: TGTGCCAGCAGCCTACTCGCCCCCCGTCAGGGGCTTAGGAACACCGGGGAGCTGTTTTTT.

This clone occurred a few times. The V call is TRBV9, the J call TRBJ1-1; D is ambiguous. V was trimmed by 0 bases and J by 1 base, leaving 7 bases between them. CDR3 size: 14 residues. The germline V gene encodes CDR1 SGDLS and CDR2 YYNGEE. DNA for the CDR3: TGTGCCAGCAGCGTAGGTCCATCGAACACTGAAGCTTTCTTT. Translating gives CASSVGPSNTEAFF.

The chain carries TRBV9 and TRBJ1-2; no reliable D call. This CDR3 is 15 amino acids long. The germline V gene has CDR1 SGDLS and CDR2 YYNGEE. V lost 2 bases, J lost 5 bases, and 16 bases lay in between. CDR3 coding DNA: TGTGCCAGCAGCGTCGAACCCAGTGGAACATATGGCTACACCTTC. This codes for CASSVEPSGTYGYTF.

The CDR3 coding sequence is TGTGCCAGCAGTCCGAACACCGGGGAGCTGTTTTTT. It translates to CASSPNTGELFF. The chain carries TRBV6-2 or TRBV6-3 and TRBJ2-2; D is ambiguous. The CDR3 length is 12 residues. Per the germline V gene, CDR1 is MNHEY and CDR2 is SVGEGT. V gave up 5 bases and J gave up 0 bases, with 1 base separating them.

This rearrangement joins TRBV6-2 or TRBV6-3 to TRBJ1-5; 8 nucleotides align to TRBD1. Germline values: CDR1 MNHEY, CDR2 SVGEGT. V trimming: 2 bases; J trimming: 5 bases; junction bases outside the gene matches: 5. This CDR3 region has 15 residues. CDR3 nucleotide sequence: TGTGCCAGCAGTTACAGGGCCAGGGGGCATCAGCCCCAGCATTTT. Protein product: CASSYRARGHQPQHF.

The chain couples TRBV5-1 to TRBJ1-2; D unclear. Germline CDR1 is SGHRS and CDR2 is YFSETQ. Trimming cost V 5 bases and J 4 bases, with 18 bases left between them. This CDR3 comprises 15 residues. CDR3 loop: CASRPVRRPGYGYTF. CDR3 in DNA: TGCGCCAGCAGACCGGTTAGGAGGCCCGGCTATGGCTACACCTTC.

V usage is TRBV6-5 and J usage is TRBJ2-7, with TRBD1 matching 9 bases. Germline CDR1 is MNHEY and CDR2 is SVGAGI. J lost 6 bases, V lost 6 bases, and 9 bases had no gene match. The CDR3 loop spans 14 amino acids. The CDR3 region has the DNA TGTGCCAGCAGCACCGGGACAGGGAGGGCCGAGCAGTACTTC. As protein: CASSTGTGRAEQYF.

The chain recombines TRBV25-1 with TRBJ2-6; TRBD1 is a possible D gene (6 bases). The CDR3 loop spans 15 amino acids. The V gene's germline CDR1 is MGHDK and CDR2 SYGVNS. V was shortened by 6 bases and J by 2 bases, with 11 bases between the two germline ends. DNA of the CDR3: TGTGCCAGCAGCTACAGGGAAGCTGGGGCCAACGTCCTGACTTTC. Translation gives CASSYREAGANVLTF.

V usage is TRBV20-1 and J usage is TRBJ1-4; a weak D match, TRBD1 (5 bases). Germline V gene lookup returns CDR1 DFQATT and CDR2 SNEGSKA (reference sequence). Trimming cost V 3 bases and J 0 bases, with 14 bases left between them. The CDR3 has 16 amino acids. CDR3 loop: CSASDGGGSTNEKLFF. The CDR3 DNA follows: TGCAGTGCTAGTGACGGTGGGGGATCAACTAATGAAAAACTGTTTTTT.

V gene TRBV19 combines with J gene TRBJ2-1, with D perhaps TRBD2 (6 bases). This CDR3 has 19 amino acids. Deletions cut 4 bases from V and 9 bases from J, with 31 bases between. The germline gives CDR1 LNHDA, CDR2 SQIVND (reference sequence). CDR3 amino acids: CASSTDPIRLGRPQSEQFF. In DNA form, the CDR3 reads TGTGCCAGTAGTACCGATCCAATCCGACTAGGGCGGCCTCAATCTGAGCAGTTCTTC.